The T cell receptor (beta chain) under discussion was sequenced for a study of T cells in Graves' hyperthyroidism and ophthalmopathy. The study's findings and limits: Ophthalmopathy stood apart from stable hyperthyroidism in a 13 V-J model. The model forecast ophthalmopathy, anticipating it by a median around 6.9 months before onset.

In its sample, this clonotype was seen many times. Antigen: not known. Exclusion followed for patients with uncontrolled infection, other autoimmune disease, pregnancy or lactation. For the diagnoses, clinical symptoms, serum thyroxine and TRAb, thyroid ultrasound and orbital computed tomography were used. V was clipped by 5 bases and J by 8 bases; unmatched bases: 8. CDR3 length: 15 amino acids. Researchers amplified the TCR beta CDR3 regions from RNA transcripts. HTBI primers were the set used in a first-round RT-PCR of the TCR CDR3. TCRdb re-called the multiplex PCR reads with MiXCR, one entry per CDR3 protein. The top ten clones hold more than 7% of a sample with 500,000 to 800,000 distinct CDR3 sequences, 45% of them seen once.

V is TRBV12-3 or TRBV12-4 and J is TRBJ1-6, with 8 bases fitting TRBD1. The sequencing sample was made of peripheral blood or thyroid tissue (not recorded which). The TCR was taken from an adult man with Graves' disease, either hyperthyroidism or ophthalmopathy (not recorded which). CDR3 protein: CASSTRGRGDSPLHF. Here the CDR3 DNA reads TGTGCCAGCAGTACCAGGGGGCGCGGTGATTCACCCCTCCACTTT.